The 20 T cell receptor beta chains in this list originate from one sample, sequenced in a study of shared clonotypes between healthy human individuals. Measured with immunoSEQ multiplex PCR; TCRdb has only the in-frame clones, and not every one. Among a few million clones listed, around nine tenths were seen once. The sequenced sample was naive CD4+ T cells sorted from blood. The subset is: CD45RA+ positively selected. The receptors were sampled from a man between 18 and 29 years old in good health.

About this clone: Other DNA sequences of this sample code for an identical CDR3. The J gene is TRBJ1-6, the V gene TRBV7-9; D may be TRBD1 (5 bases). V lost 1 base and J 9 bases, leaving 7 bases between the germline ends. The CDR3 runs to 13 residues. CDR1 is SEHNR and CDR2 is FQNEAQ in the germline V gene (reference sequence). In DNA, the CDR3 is TGTGCCAGCAGCTTAGAAAGGGGTTCACCCCTCCACTTT. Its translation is CASSLERGSPLHF.

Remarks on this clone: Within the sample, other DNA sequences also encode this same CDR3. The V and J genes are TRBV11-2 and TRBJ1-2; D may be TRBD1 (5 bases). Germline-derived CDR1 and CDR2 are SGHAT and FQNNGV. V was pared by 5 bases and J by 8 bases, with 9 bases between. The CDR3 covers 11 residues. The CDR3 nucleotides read TGTGCCAGCAGCCCCGGGGGAGGCTACACCTTC. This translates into CASSPGGGYTF. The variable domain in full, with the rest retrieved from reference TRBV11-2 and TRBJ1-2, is EAGVAQSPRYKIIEKRQSVAFWCNPISGHATLYWYQQILGQGPKLLIQFQNNGVVDDSQLPKDRFSAERLKGVDSTLKIQPAKLEDSAVYLCASSPGGGYTFGSGTRLTVV.

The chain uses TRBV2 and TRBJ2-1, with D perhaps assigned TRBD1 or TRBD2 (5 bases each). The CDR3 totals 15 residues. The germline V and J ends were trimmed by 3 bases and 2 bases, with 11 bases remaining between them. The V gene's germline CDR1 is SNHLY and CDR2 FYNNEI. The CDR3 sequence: CASSDPGGPYNEQFF. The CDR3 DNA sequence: TGTGCCAGCAGTGACCCTGGGGGTCCCTACAATGAGCAGTTCTTC.

CDR3 sequence reads: CASAEVRDTGELFF. The CDR3 DNA is TGTGCCAGTGCGGAGGTCAGGGACACCGGGGAGCTGTTTTTT. The chain carries TRBV6-1 and TRBJ2-2; D tentatively fits TRBD1 or TRBD2 (5 bases each). CDR3 size: 14 residues. The germline V gene encodes CDR1 MNHNS and CDR2 SASEGT. Trimming left V 9 bases short and J 3 bases short, with 14 bases between.

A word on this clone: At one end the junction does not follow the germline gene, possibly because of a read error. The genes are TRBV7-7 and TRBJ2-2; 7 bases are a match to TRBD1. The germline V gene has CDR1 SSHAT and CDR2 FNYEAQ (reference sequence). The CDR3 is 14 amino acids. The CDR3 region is CASSQDRVAGELFF. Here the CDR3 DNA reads TGTGCTAGCAGTCAAGACAGGGTAGCCGGGGAGCTGTTTTTT.

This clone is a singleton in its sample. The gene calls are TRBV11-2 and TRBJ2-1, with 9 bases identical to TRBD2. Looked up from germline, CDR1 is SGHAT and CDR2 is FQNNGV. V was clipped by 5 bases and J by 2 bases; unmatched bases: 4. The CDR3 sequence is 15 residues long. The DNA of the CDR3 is TGTGCCAGCAGCGTTGCGGGGGGGACCTACAATGAGCAGTTCTTC. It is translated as CASSVAGGTYNEQFF.

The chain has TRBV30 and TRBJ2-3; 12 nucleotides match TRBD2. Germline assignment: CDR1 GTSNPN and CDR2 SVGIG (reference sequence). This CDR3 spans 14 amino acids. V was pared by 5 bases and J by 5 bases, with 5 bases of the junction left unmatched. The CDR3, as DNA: TGTGCCTGGGGTCTAGCGGGAGGGCGAGATACGCAGTATTTT. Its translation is CAWGLAGGRDTQYF.

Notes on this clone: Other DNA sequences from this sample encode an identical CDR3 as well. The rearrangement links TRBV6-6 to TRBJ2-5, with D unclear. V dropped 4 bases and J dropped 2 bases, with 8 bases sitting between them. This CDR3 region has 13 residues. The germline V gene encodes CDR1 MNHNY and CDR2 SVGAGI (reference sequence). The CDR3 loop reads CASSSRGQETQYF. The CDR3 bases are TGTGCCAGCAGTTCCAGAGGTCAAGAGACCCAGTACTTC.

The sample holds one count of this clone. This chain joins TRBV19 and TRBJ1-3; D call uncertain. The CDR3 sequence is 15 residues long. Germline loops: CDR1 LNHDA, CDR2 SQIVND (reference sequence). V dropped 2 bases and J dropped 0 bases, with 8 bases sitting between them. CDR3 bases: TGTGCCAGTAGTATACCGGGGAACTCTGGAAACACCATATATTTT. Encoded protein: CASSIPGNSGNTIYF.

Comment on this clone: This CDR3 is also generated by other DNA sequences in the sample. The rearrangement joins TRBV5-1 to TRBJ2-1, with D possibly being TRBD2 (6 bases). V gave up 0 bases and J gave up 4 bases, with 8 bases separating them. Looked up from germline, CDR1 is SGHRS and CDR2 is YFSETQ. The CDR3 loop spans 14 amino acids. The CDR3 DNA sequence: TGCGCCAGCAGCTTGGGGGACTTTTACAATGAGCAGTTCTTC. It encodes CASSLGDFYNEQFF.

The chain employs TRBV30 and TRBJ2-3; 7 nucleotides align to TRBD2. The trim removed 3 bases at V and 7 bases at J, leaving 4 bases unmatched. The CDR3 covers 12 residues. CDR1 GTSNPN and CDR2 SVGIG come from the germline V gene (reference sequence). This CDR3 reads CAWRLAPNTQYF. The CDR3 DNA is TGTGCCTGGAGACTAGCGCCGAATACGCAGTATTTT.

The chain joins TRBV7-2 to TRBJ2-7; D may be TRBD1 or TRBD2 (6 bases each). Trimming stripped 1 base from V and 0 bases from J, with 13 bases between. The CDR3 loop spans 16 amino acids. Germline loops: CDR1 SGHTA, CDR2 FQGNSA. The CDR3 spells CASSLVSGGSSYEQYF. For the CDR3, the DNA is TGTGCCAGCAGCTTAGTTTCCGGGGGCAGCTCCTACGAGCAGTACTTC.

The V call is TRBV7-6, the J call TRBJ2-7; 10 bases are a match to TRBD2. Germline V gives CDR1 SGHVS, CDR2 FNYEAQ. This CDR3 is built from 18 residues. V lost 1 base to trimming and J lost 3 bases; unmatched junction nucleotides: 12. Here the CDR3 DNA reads TGTGCCAGCAGCTTAGTGGGACGTAGCGGGAGGTTCCACTACGAGCAGTACTTC. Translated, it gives CASSLVGRSGRFHYEQYF.

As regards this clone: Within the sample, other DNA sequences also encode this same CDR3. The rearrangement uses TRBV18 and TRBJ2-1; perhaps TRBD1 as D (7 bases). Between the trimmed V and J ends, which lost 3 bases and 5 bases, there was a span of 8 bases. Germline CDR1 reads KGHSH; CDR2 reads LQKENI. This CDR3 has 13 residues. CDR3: CASSPRGDNEQFF. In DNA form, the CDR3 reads TGTGCCAGCTCACCCAGGGGGGACAATGAGCAGTTCTTC.

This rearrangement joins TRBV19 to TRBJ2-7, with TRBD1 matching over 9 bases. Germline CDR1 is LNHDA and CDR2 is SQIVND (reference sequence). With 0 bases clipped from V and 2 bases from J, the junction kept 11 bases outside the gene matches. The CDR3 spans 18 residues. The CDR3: CASSIDTPRTGATYEQYF. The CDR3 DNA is TGTGCCAGTAGTATAGATACCCCCCGGACAGGGGCGACCTACGAGCAGTACTTC.

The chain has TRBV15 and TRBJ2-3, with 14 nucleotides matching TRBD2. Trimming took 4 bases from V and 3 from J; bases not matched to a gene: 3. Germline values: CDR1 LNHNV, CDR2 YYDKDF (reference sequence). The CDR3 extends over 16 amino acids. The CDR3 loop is CATSTGLAGVTDTQYF. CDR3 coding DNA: TGTGCCACCAGCACGGGACTAGCGGGGGTAACAGATACGCAGTATTTT.

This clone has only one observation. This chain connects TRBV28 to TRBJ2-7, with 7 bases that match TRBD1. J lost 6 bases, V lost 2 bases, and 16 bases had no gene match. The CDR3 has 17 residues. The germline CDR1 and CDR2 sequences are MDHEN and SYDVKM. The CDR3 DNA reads TGTGCCAGCAGTTTACGAAATCCCTGGGGACAGAAGAGCGAGCAGTACTTC. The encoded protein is CASSLRNPWGQKSEQYF.

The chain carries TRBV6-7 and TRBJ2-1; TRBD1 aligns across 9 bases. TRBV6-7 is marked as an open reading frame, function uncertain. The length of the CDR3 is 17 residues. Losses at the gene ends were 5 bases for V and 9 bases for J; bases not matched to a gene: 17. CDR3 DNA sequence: TGTGCCAGCAGTCTTCCTGTTGGGACAGGGCGAGTTAGTGAGCAGTTCTTC. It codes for CASSLPVGTGRVSEQFF.

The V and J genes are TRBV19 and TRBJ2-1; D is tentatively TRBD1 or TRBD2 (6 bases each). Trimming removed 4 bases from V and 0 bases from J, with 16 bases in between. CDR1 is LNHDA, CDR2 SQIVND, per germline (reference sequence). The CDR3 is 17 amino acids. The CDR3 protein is CASSTVVGGYSYNEQFF. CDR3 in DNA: TGTGCCAGTAGTACGGTTGTGGGGGGCTACTCCTACAATGAGCAGTTCTTC.

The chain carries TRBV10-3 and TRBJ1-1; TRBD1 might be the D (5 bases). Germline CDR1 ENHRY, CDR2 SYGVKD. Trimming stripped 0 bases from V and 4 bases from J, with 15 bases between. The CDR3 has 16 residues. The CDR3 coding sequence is TGTGCCATCAGTGAGTCGCCACTAGGCAGGGCCACTGAAGCTTTCTTT. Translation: CAISESPLGRATEAFF.